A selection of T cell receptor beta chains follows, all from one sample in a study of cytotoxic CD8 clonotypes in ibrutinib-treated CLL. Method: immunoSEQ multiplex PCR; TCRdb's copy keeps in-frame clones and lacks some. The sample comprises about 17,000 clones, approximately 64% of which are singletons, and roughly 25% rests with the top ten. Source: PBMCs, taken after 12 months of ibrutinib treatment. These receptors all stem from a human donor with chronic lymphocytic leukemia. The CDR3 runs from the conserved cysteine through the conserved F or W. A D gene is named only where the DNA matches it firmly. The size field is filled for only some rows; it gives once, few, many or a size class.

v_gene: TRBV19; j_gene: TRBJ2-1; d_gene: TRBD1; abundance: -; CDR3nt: TGTGCCAGTAGTCGGGGACAGTACAATGAGCAGTTCTTC; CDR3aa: CASSRGQYNEQFF
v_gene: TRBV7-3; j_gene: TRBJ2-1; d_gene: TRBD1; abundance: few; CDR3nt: TGTGCCAGCAGCGGGACAGGGGGCAATGAGCAGTTCTTC; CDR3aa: CASSGTGGNEQFF
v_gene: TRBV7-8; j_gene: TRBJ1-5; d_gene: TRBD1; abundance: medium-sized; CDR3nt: TGTGCCAGCAGCTTAGAGTCAGGGGGAGAATATAGCAATCAGCCCCAGCATTTT; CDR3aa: CASSLESGGEYSNQPQHF
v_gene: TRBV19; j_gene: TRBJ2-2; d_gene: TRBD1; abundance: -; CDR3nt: TGTGCCAGTAGCCAGGGACAGATAGCGAACACCGGGGAGCTGTTTTTT; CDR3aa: CASSQGQIANTGELFF
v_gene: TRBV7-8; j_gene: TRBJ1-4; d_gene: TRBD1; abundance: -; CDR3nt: TGTGCCAGCAGCCGAAGCCGGGGACAGGGCAATGAAAAACTGTTTTTT; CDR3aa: CASSRSRGQGNEKLFF
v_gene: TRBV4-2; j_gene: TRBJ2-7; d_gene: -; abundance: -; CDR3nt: TGTGCCAGCAGCCAAGAGTCATCGGGGGCAGCCTACGAGCAGTACTTC; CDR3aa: CASSQESSGAAYEQYF
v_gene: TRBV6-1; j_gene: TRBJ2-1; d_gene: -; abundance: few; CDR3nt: TGTGCCAGCAGTGGGACTTCTAATGAGCAGTTCTTC; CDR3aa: CASSGTSNEQFF
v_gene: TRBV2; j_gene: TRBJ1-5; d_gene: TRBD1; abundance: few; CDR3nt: TGTGCCAGCAGCGCACAGGACAGGGCTCAGCCCCAGCATTTT; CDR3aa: CASSAQDRAQPQHF
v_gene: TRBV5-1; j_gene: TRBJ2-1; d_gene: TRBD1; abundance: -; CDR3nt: TGCGCCAGCAGCTTAGGGACAGCCTCCTACAATGAGCAGTTCTTC; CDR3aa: CASSLGTASYNEQFF
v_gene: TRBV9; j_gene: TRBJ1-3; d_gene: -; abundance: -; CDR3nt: TGTGCCAGCAGCGTAGAAGGGTATGGAAACACCATATATTTT; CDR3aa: CASSVEGYGNTIYF
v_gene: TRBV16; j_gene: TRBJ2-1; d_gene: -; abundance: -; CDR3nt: TGTGCCAGCAGCCGGTCTGGACGGACAACCGCTCCGTTCTTC; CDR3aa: CASSRSGRTTAPFF
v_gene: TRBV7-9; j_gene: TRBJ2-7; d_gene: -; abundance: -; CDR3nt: TGTGCCAGCACACGGACCTCCTACGAGCAGTACTTC; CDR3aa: CASTRTSYEQYF
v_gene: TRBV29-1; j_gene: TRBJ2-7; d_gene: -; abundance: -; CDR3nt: TGCAGCGTTACGAACGGGACGGCGGCCTACGAGCAGTACTTC; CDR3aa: CSVTNGTAAYEQYF
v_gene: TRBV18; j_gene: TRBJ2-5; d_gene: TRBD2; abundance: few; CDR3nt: TGTGCCAGCTCACCAGGACTAGCCCAGGAGACCCAGTACTTC; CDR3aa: CASSPGLAQETQYF
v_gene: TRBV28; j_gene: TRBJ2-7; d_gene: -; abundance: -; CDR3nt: TGTGCCAGCAGCCCGGAGCCCTACGAGCAGTACTTC; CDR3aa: CASSPEPYEQYF
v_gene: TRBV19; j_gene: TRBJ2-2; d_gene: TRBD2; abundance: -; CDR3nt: TGTGCCAGTAGTCCGTGGACTAGCGGGGACACCGGGGAGCTGTTTTTT; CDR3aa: CASSPWTSGDTGELFF
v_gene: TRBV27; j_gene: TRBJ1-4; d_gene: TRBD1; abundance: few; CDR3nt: TGTGCCAGCAGTTTATCTACAGGGGATAATGAAAAACTGTTTTTT; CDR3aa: CASSLSTGDNEKLFF
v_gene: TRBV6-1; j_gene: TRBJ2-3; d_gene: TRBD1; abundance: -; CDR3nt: TGTGCCAGCGGGACAGGGGGCACAGATACGCAGTATTTT; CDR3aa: CASGTGGTDTQYF
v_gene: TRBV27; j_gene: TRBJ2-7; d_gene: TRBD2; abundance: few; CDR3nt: TGTGCCAGCAGTTGGACTAGCGGGAGTCGGTACGAGCAGTACTTC; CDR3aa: CASSWTSGSRYEQYF
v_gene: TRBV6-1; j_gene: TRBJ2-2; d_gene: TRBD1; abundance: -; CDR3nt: TGTGCCAGCAGTGTAGGGACAGGGACCGGGGAGCTGTTTTTT; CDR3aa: CASSVGTGTGELFF
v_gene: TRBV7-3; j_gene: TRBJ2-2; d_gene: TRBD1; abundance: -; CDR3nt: TGTGCCAGCAGCTCGGGACAGGGGTACACCGGGGAGCTGTTTTTT; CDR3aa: CASSSGQGYTGELFF
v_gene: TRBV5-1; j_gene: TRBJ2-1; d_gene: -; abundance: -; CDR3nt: TGCGCCAGCAGCACCGGGACCGCCTACAATGAGCAGTTCTTC; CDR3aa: CASSTGTAYNEQFF
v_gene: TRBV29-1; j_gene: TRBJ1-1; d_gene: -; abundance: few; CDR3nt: TGCAGCGTTGAAGAGGGGGGCACTGAAGCTTTCTTT; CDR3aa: CSVEEGGTEAFF
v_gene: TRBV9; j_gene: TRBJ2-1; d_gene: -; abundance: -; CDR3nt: TGTGCCAGCAGCGTAGGGCTAGCCCAAGGGCTAAATGAGCAGTTCTTC; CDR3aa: CASSVGLAQGLNEQFF
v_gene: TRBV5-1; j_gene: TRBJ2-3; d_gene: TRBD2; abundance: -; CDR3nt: TGCGCCAGCAGTTCGGGACTAGCGGGAGAGGGCACAGATACGCAGTATTTT; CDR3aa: CASSSGLAGEGTDTQYF
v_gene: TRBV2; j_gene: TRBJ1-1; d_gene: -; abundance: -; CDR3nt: TGTGCCAGCAGTGAAAGACAATGGAACACTGAAGCTTTCTTT; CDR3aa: CASSERQWNTEAFF
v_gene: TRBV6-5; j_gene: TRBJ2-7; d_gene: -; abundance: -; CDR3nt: TGTGCCAGCAGTTACTCGAAGGGCCAGGGATACGAGCAGTACTTC; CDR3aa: CASSYSKGQGYEQYF
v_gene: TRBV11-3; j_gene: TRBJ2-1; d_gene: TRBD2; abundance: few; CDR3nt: TGTGCCAGCAGCTTAGGGTTGGGAGGGGCCTACAATGAGCAGTTCTTC; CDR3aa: CASSLGLGGAYNEQFF
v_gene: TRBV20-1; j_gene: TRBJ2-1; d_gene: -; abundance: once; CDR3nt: TGCAGTGCTAGCGCCTTTGATGAGCAGTTCTTC; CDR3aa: CSASAFDEQFF